The rows below give T cell receptor beta chains drawn from one sample of a study of cytomegalovirus exposure and HLA in healthy donors. The assay was immunoSEQ multiplex PCR, and TCRdb's table has in-frame clones only and misses some. The sample has about 64,000 clones. Specimen: PBMCs. These receptors all stem from a woman under 30 in good health and CMV-seronegative. CDR3s include the opening cysteine and the closing phenylalanine or tryptophan. A D gene is named only where the DNA matches it firmly.

>19|NA|TRBV4-1|TRBJ1-2
TGCGCCAGCAGCCAAGATTGGTTATTGGGAAGGACAGCCTGGCGAGGCTACACCTTC
CASSQDWLLGRTAWRGYTF
>15|NA|TRBV6-6|TRBJ1-2
TGTGCCAGCAGTTACTCAACGGGGGGCAGTAATGGCTACACCTTC
CASSYSTGGSNGYTF
>15|TRBD1|TRBV14|TRBJ1-1
TGTGCCACAGACAGGGTTACTCTGATGAACACTGAAGCTTTCTTT
CATDRVTLMNTEAFF
>12|TRBD1|TRBV30|TRBJ2-1
TGTGCCTGGGGACAGGGGGTACAGGAGCAGTTCTTC
CAWGQGVQEQFF
>14|TRBD2|TRBV5-3|TRBJ2-7
TGTGCCAGAAGCCGGCAGGGAGGGTCCTACGAGCAGTACTTC
CARSRQGGSYEQYF
>13|NA|TRBV25-1|TRBJ1-1
TGTGCCAGCAGTGGCGGCAGCCACACTGAAGCTTTCTTT
CASSGGSHTEAFF
>17|NA|TRBV30|TRBJ2-1
TGTGCCTGGAGTCCCCCGGGGGGAGGAGGGGGTTACAATGAGCAGTTCTTC
CAWSPPGGGGGYNEQFF
>17|TRBD1|TRBV9|TRBJ1-2
TGTGCCAGCAGCGAGGGAGGTCCGGGACAGGGGGAAGATGGCTACACCTTC
CASSEGGPGQGEDGYTF
>15|TRBD2|TRBV9|TRBJ2-7
TGTGCCAGCAGCGCGGGGGGAGGACATAACTACGAGCAGTACTTC
CASSAGGGHNYEQYF
>15|NA|TRBV6-5|TRBJ2-1
TGTGCCAGCAGCCTCCTAAGCGCTCTTGGTAATGAGCAGTTCTTC
CASSLLSALGNEQFF
>17|TRBD1|TRBV14|TRBJ2-5
TGTGCCAGCAGCCAATATCTCATCCGGGACAGGGGGCGAAACCAGTACTTC
CASSQYLIRDRGRNQYF
>16|NA|TRBV6-1|TRBJ2-7
TGTGCCAGCAGTGACGACAGTTTCGCCCTAAGCTCCGAGCAGTACTTC
CASSDDSFALSSEQYF
>15|TRBD1|TRBV7-6|TRBJ1-2
TGTGCCAGCAGCGCGGGACAGGCTACCGGGGAGGGCTACACCTTC
CASSAGQATGEGYTF
>13|NA|TRBV5-6|TRBJ2-3
TGTGCCAGCAGCTTCTTTCTCCCAGATACGCAGTATTTT
CASSFFLPDTQYF
>13|TRBD1|TRBV6-1|TRBJ1-5
TGTGCCACCGGACAGGGCCCAACTCAGCCCCAGCATTTT
CATGQGPTQPQHF
>18|NA|TRBV11-3|TRBJ2-4
TGTGCCAGCAGCTTAGAATACAGGGCCACCTTAGCCAAAAACATTCAGTACTTC
CASSLEYRATLAKNIQYF
>13|NA|TRBV30|TRBJ1-2
TGTGCCTGGAGTGTAAGCCCGAGCGGTGGCTACACCTTC
CAWSVSPSGGYTF
>11|NA|TRBV30|TRBJ1-3
TGTGCCTGGAGTGTGTCGGACACCATATATTTT
CAWSVSDTIYF
>14|TRBD1|TRBV6-5|TRBJ1-1
TGTGCCAGCAGTGCCAGGGGGCGCAGCACTGAAGCTTTCTTT
CASSARGRSTEAFF
>15|NA|TRBV5-1|TRBJ1-3
TGCGCCAGCAGCGTCGATACAGGGTCCGGAAACACCATATATTTT
CASSVDTGSGNTIYF
>14|NA|TRBV12-2|TRBJ2-5
TGTGCAAGTCGCTTCACGGGTCCGACAGAGACCCAGTACTTC
CASRFTGPTETQYF
>13|NA|TRBV10-3|TRBJ2-7
TGTGCCATCAGTGAGTTGGGGGCCGGGGAGCAGTACTTC
CAISELGAGEQYF
>14|NA|TRBV2|TRBJ2-7
TGTGCCAGCAGTGATATTAGCGGCAGCTACGAGCAGTACTTC
CASSDISGSYEQYF
>17|TRBD2|TRBV27|TRBJ2-3
TGTGCCAGCAGTTTATACGGACTAGCGGGAAGCACAGATACGCAGTATTTT
CASSLYGLAGSTDTQYF
>15|NA|TRBV9|TRBJ2-7
TGTGCCAGCAGCGTAGATACGAGCGGTGCGTACGAGCAGTACTTC
CASSVDTSGAYEQYF
>21|TRBD2|TRBV14|TRBJ2-5
TGTGCCAGCAGCCAAGGTGGAGAATGGCGGGAGAGGGGAAAAATTCAAGAGACCCAGTACTTC
CASSQGGEWRERGKIQETQYF
>11|NA|TRBV20-1|TRBJ1-2
TGCAGTACCGGGGGGGCGGGAGGCTACACCTTC
CSTGGAGGYTF
>14|TRBD1|TRBV18|TRBJ2-2
TGTGCCAGCTCCCGGACAGGGGATACCGGGGAGCTGTTTTTT
CASSRTGDTGELFF
>18|NA|TRBV18|TRBJ2-5
TGTGCCAGCTCACCCACGGGTAGGGCCGACAGGCCCCAAGAGACCCAGTACTTC
CASSPTGRADRPQETQYF
>14|TRBD2|TRBV9|TRBJ2-7
TGTGCCAGCAGCGGCGGGCGGGAGACCTACGAGCAGTACTTC
CASSGGRETYEQYF
>14|NA|TRBV4-2|TRBJ2-5
TGTGCCAGCAGCCAAGAGAGGCGGGATGAGACCCAGTACTTC
CASSQERRDETQYF
>13|TRBD2|TRBV5-1|TRBJ2-7
TGCGCCAGCAGTTCTAGCGGGCTTTACGAGCAGTACTTC
CASSSSGLYEQYF
>15|NA|TRBV25-1|TRBJ2-2
TGTGCCAGCAGTTTAGGGACATTGAACACCGGGGAGCTGTTTTTT
CASSLGTLNTGELFF
>14|TRBD1|TRBV11-3|TRBJ2-7
TGTGCCAGCAGCTTACCCGGGACAGGGAGTGAGCAGTACTTC
CASSLPGTGSEQYF